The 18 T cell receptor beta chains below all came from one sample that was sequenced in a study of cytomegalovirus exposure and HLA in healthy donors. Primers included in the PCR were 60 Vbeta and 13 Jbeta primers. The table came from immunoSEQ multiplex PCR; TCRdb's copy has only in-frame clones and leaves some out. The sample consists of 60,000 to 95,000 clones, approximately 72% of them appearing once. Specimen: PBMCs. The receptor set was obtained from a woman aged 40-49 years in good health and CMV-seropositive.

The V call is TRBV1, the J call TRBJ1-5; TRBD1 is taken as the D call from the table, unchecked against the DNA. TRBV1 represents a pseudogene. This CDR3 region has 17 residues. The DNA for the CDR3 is TGCACCAGCAGCCTTAAACGGACAGGGAGGGTCGCTCAGCCCCAGCATTTT. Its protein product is CTSSLKRTGRVAQPQHF.

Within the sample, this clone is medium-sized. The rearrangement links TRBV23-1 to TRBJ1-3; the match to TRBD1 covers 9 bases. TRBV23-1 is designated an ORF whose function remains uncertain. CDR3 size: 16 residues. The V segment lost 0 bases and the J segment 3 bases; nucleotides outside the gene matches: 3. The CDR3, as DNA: TGCGCCAGCAGTCAATCGGACAGGGGACATGGAAACACCATATATTTT. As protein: CASSQSDRGHGNTIYF.

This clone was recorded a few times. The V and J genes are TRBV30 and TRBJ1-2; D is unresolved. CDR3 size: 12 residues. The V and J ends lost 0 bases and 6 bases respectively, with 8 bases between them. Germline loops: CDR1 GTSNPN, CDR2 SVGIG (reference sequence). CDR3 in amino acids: CAWSVNLDGYTF. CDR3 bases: TGTGCCTGGAGTGTAAACTTGGATGGCTACACCTTC.

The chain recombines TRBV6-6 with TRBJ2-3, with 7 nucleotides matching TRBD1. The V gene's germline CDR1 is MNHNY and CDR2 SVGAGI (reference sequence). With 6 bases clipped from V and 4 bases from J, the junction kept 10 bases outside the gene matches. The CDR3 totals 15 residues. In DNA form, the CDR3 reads TGTGCCAGCAGAACACAGGGGAAGGAATCAGATACGCAGTATTTT. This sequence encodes CASRTQGKESDTQYF.

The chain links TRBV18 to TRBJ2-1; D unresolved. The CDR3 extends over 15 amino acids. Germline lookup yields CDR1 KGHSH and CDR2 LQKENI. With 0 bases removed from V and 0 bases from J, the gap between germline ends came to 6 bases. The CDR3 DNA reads TGTGCCAGCTCACCACCGCGAAGCTCCTACAATGAGCAGTTCTTC. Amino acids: CASSPPRSSYNEQFF.

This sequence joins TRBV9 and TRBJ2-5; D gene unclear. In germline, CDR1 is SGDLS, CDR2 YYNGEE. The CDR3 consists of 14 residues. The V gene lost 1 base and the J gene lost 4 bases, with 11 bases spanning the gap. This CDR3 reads CASSVSVARETQYF. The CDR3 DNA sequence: TGTGCCAGCAGCGTAAGCGTAGCCCGAGAGACCCAGTACTTC. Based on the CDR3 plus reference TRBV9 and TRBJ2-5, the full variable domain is DSGVTQTPKHLITATGQRVTLRCSPRSGDLSVYWYQQSLDQGLQFLIQYYNGEERAKGNILERFSAQQFPDLHSELNLSSLELGDSALYFCASSVSVARETQYFGPGTRLLVL.

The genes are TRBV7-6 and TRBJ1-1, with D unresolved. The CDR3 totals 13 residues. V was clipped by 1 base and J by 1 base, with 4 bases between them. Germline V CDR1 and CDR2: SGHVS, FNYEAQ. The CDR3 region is CASSLGQNTEAFF. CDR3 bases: TGTGCCAGCAGCTTAGGACAGAACACTGAAGCTTTCTTT.

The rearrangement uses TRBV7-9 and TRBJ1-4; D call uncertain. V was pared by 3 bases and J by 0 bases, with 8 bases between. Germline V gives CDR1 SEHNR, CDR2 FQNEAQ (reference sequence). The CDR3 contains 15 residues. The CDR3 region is CASSFGSATNEKLFF. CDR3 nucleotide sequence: TGTGCCAGCAGCTTCGGGTCGGCAACTAATGAAAAACTGTTTTTT.

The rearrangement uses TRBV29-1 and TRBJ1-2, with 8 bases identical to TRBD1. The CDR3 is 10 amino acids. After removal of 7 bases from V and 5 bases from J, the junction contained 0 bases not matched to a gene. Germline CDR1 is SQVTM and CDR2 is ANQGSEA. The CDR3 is CSGTGYGYTF. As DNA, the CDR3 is TGCAGCGGGACAGGGTATGGCTACACCTTC.

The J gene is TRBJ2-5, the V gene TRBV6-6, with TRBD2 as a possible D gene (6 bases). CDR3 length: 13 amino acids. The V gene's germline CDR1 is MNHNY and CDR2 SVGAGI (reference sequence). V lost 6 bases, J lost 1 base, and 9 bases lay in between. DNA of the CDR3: TGTGCCAGCAGGGGGGGAGGCCAAGAGACCCAGTACTTC. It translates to CASRGGGQETQYF.

CDR3 loop: CAWSVPTRYNEKLFF. The CDR3 bases are TGTGCCTGGAGTGTACCCACTCGCTATAATGAAAAACTGTTTTTT. This chain uses TRBV30 with TRBJ1-4; no clear D. V dropped 0 bases and J dropped 4 bases, with 12 bases sitting between them. The CDR3 is made up of 15 amino acids. Germline CDR1 reads GTSNPN; CDR2 reads SVGIG (reference sequence).

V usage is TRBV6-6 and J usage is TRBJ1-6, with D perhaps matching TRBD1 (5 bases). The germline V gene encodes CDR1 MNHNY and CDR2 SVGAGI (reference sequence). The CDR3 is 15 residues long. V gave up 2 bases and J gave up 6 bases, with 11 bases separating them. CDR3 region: CASSYGGTGNSPLHF. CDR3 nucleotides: TGTGCCAGCAGTTACGGGGGGACGGGTAATTCACCCCTCCACTTT.

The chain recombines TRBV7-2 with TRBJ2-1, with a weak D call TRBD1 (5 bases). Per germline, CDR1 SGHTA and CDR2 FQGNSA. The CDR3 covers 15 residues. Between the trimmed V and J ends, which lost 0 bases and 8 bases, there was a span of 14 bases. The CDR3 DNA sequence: TGTGCCAGCAGCTTAGCGCAGGGATTGTTCTATGAGCAGTTCTTC. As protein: CASSLAQGLFYEQFF.

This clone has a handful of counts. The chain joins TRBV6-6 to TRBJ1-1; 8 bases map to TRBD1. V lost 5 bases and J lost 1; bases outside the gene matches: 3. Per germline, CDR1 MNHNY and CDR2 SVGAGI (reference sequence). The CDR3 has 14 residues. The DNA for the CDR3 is TGTGCCAGCAGTCCCGGGACAGGGAACACTGAAGCTTTCTTT. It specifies CASSPGTGNTEAFF.

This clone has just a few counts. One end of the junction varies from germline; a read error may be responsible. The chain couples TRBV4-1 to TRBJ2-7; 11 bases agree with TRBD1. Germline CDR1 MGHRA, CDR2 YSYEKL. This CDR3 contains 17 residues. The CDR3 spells CASTQASGQGATYEQYF. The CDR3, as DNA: TGCGCCAGCACCCAAGCCTCTGGACAGGGGGCTACGTACGAGCAGTACTTC.

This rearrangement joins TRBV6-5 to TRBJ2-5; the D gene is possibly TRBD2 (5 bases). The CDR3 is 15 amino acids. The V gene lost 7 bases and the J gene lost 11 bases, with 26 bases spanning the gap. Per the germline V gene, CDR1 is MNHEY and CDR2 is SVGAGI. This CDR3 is CASKVGELLGVKQYF. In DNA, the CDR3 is TGTGCCAGCAAAGTGGGTGAGCTGCTCGGGGTAAAGCAGTACTTC.

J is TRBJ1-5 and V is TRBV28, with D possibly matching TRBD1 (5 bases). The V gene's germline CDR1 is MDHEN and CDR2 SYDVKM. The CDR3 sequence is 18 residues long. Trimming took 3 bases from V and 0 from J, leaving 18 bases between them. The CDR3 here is CASSFIIDSYYSNQPQHF. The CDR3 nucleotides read TGTGCCAGCAGTTTTATTATTGACAGTTACTATAGCAATCAGCCCCAGCATTTT.

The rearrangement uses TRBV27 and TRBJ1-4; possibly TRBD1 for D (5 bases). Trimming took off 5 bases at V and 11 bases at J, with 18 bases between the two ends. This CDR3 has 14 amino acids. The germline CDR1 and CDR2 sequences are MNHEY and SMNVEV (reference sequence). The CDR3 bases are TGTGCCAGCAGTCCCCGGAGGGACGTGACTAAACTGTTTTTT. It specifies CASSPRRDVTKLFF. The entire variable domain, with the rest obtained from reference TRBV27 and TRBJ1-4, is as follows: EAQVTQNPRYLITVTGKKLTVTCSQNMNHEYMSWYRQDPGLGLRQIYYSMNVEVTDKGDVPEGYKVSRKEKRNFPLILESPSPNQTSLYFCASSPRRDVTKLFFGSGTQLSVL.